The clone carrying this T cell receptor beta chain was observed many times. The antigen is not known. After removal of 6 bases from V and 3 bases from J, the junction contained 8 bases not matched to a gene. This CDR3 is built from 14 residues. Germline V gene lookup returns CDR1 MDHEN and CDR2 SYDVKM. This sample is drawn from a study of T-cell reconstitution after alpha-beta-depleted transplantation in children. Study observations and caveats: T-cell numbers and diversity, one year after transplant, stemmed largely from T cells that were newly produced. Several hundred expanded graft clones reportedly were the source of alpha-beta T cells about two months after transplant. Surviving recipient T cells and thymic progenitors accounted for the high day-60 TCRbeta diversity observed in some patients.

The authors prepared the TCRbeta library with unique molecular identifiers. TCRdb re-called the PCR reads through MiXCR, storing one row per CDR3 protein. Among under 250,000 distinct CDR3 sequences, roughly 7% were seen once, and the ten largest hold approximately 5.7%. The sequencing used PBMCs, collected before TCRalphabeta/CD19-depleted stem cell transplant. The clonotype comes from a boy aged 2 to 9 with acute lymphoblastic leukemia, due to receive a stem cell transplant. V and J are TRBV28 and TRBJ2-7; 7 nucleotides line up with TRBD1. CDR3 in amino acids: CASSRVGTVYEQYF. The CDR3 bases are TGTGCCAGCAGCCGGGTGGGGACAGTCTACGAGCAGTACTTC.